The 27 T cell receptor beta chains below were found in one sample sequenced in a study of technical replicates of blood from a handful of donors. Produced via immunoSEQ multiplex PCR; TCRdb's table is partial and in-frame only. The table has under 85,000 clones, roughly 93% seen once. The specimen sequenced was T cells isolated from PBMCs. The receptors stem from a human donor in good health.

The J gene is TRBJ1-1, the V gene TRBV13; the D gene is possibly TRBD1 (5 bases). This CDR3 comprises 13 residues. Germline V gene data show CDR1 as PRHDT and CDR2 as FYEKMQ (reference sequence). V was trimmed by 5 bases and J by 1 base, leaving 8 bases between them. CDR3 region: CASSPTGNTEAFF. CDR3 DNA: TGTGCCAGCAGCCCCACAGGGAACACTGAAGCTTTCTTT.

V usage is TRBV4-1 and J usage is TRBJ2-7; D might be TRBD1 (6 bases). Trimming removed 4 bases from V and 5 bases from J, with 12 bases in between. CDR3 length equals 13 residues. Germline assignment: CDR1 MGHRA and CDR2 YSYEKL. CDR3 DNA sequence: TGCGCCAGCAGCCTAGTACAGGGTGACGAGCAGTACTTC. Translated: CASSLVQGDEQYF.

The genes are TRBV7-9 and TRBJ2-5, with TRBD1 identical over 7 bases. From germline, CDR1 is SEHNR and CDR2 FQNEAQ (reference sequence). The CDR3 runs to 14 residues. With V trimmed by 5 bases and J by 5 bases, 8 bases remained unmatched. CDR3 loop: CASSLGTGEETQYF. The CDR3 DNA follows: TGTGCCAGCAGCCTCGGCACAGGGGAGGAGACCCAGTACTTC.

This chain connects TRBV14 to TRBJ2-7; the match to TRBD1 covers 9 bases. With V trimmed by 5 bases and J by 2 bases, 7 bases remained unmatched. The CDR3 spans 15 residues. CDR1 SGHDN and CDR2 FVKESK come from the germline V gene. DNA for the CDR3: TGTGCCAGCAGCGTGGGACAGGGCCCACCCTACGAGCAGTACTTC. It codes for CASSVGQGPPYEQYF.

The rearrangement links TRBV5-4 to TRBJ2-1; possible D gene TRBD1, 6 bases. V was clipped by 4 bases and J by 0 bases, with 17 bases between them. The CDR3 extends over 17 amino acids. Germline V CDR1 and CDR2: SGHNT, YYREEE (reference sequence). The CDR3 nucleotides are TGTGCCAGCAGCGTTACAGGGAAGGGTAGCTCCTACAATGAGCAGTTCTTC. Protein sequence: CASSVTGKGSSYNEQFF. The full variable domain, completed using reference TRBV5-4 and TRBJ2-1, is ETGVTQSPTHLIKTRGQQVTLRCSSQSGHNTVSWYQQALGQGPQFIFQYYREEENGRGNFPPRFSGLQFPNYSSELNVNALELDDSALYLCASSVTGKGSSYNEQFFGPGTRLTVL.

The DNA for the CDR3 is TGTGCCACCTCCACAGGGTTCGGATCACCCCTCCACTTT. Amino acids: CATSTGFGSPLHF. The V and J genes are TRBV2 and TRBJ1-6; weak D call: TRBD1 (6 bases). Germline V lookup: CDR1 SNHLY, CDR2 FYNNEI. Trimming took off 10 bases at V and 10 bases at J, with 17 bases between the two ends. The CDR3 totals 13 residues.

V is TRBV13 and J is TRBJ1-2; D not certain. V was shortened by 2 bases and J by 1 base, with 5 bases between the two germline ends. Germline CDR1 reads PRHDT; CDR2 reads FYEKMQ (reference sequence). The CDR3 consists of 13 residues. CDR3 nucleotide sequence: TGTGCCAGCAGCTTACCGGGTAACTATGGCTACACCTTC. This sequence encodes CASSLPGNYGYTF.

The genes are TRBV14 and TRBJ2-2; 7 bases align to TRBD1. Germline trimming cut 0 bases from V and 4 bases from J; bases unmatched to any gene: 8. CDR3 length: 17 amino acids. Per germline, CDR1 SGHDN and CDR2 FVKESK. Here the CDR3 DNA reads TGTGCCAGCAGCCAAGACGAAGGGACAGTTCTCACCGGGGAGCTGTTTTTT. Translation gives CASSQDEGTVLTGELFF.

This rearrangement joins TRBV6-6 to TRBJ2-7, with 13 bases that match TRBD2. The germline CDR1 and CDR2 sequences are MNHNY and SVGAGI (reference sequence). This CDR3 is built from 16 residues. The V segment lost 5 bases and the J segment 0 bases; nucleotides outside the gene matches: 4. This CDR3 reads CASSRRTSGSSYEQYF. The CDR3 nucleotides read TGTGCCAGCAGTCGCCGGACTAGCGGGAGCTCCTACGAGCAGTACTTC.

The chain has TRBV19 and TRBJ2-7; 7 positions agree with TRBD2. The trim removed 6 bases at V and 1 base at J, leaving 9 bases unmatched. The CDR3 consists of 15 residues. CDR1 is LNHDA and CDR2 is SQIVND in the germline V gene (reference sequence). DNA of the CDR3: TGTGCCAGTAGAGACCTGGGAGCGGGGTCCTACGAGCAGTACTTC. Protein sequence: CASRDLGAGSYEQYF.

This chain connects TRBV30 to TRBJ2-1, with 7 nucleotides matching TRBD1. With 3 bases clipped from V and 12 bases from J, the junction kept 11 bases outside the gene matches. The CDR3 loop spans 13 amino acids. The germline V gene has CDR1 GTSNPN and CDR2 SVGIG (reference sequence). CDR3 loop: CAWRGDSSVRQFF. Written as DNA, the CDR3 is TGTGCCTGGAGGGGGGACAGTTCGGTTCGGCAGTTCTTC.

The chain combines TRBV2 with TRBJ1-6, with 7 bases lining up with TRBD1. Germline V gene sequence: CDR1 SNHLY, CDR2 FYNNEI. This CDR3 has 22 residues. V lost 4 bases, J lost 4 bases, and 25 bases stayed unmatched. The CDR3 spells CASSAGGMRGWGVQSYNSPLHF. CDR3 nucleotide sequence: TGTGCCAGCAGTGCAGGGGGTATGCGGGGTTGGGGCGTCCAGTCTTATAATTCACCCCTCCACTTT.

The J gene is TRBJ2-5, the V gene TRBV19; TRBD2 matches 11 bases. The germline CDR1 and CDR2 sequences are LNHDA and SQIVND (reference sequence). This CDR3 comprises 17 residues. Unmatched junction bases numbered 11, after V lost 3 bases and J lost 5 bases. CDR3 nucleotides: TGTGCCAGTAGTATCGGGCTACTAGCGGGGGTTGGGGAGACCCAGTACTTC. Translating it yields CASSIGLLAGVGETQYF.

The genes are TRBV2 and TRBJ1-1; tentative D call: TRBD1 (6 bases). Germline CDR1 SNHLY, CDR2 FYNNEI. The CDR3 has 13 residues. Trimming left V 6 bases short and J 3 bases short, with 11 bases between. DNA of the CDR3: TGTGCCAGCAGAACAGGGTGGGACACTGAAGCTTTCTTT. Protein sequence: CASRTGWDTEAFF.

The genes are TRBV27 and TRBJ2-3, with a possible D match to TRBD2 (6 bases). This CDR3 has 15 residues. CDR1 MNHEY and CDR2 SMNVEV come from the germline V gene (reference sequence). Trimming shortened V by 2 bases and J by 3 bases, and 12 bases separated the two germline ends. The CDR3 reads CASSLRGSITDTQYF. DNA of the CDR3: TGTGCCAGCAGTTTACGGGGGTCGATAACAGATACGCAGTATTTT.

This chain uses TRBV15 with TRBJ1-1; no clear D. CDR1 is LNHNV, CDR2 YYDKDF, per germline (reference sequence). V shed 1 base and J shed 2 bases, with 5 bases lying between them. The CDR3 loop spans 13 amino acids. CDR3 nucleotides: TGTGCCACCAGCAGAGTCCCAAACACTGAAGCTTTCTTT. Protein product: CATSRVPNTEAFF.

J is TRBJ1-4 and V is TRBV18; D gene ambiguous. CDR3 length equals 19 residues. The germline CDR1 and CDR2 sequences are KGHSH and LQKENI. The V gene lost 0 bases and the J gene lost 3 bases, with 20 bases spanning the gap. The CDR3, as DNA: TGTGCCAGCTCACCACCCGGTTCTGGGTCGCGGTTGGCTAATGAAAAACTGTTTTTT. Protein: CASSPPGSGSRLANEKLFF. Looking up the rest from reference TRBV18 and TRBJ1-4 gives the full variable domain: NAGVMQNPRHLVRRRGQEARLRCSPMKGHSHVYWYRQLPEEGLKFMVYLQKENIIDESGMPKERFSAEFPKEGPSILRIQQVVRGDSAAYFCASSPPGSGSRLANEKLFFGSGTQLSVL.

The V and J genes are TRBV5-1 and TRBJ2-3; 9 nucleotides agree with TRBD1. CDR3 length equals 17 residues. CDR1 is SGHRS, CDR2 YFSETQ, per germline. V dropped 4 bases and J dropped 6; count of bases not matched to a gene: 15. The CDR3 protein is CASSPEVIQGASDTQYF. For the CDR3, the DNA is TGCGCCAGCAGCCCGGAGGTTATACAGGGGGCCTCCGATACGCAGTATTTT. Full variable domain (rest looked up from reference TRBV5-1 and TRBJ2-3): KAGVTQTPRYLIKTRGQQVTLSCSPISGHRSVSWYQQTPGQGLQFLFEYFSETQRNKGNFPGRFSGRQFSNSRSEMNVSTLELGDSALYLCASSPEVIQGASDTQYFGPGTRLTVL.

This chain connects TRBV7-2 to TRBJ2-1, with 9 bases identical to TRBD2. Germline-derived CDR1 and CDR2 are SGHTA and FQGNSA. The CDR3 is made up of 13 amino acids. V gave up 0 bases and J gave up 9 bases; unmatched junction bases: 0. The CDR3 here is CASSLALAGEQFF. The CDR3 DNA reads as TGTGCCAGCAGCTTAGCACTAGCGGGTGAGCAGTTCTTC.

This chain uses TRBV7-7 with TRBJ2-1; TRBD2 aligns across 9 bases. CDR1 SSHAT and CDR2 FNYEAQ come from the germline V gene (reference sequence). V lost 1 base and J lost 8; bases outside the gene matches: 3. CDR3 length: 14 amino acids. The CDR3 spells CASSLGGRADEQFF. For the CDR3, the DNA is TGTGCCAGCAGCTTAGGCGGGAGGGCCGATGAGCAGTTCTTC.

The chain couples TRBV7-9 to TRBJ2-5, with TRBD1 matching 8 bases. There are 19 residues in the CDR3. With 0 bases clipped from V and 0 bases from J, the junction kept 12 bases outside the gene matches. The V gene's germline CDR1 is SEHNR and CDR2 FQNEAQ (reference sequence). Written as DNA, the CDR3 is TGTGCCAGCAGCTTAGCTCGGACAGGGTCCTACCCGTACCAAGAGACCCAGTACTTC. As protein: CASSLARTGSYPYQETQYF.

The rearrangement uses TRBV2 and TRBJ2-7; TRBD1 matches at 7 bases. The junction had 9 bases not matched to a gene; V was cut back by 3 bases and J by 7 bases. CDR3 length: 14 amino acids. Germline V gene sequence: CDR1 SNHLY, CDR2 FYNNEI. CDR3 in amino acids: CASSEGTDTFEQYF. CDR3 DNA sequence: TGTGCCAGCAGTGAGGGGACAGATACTTTTGAGCAGTACTTC.

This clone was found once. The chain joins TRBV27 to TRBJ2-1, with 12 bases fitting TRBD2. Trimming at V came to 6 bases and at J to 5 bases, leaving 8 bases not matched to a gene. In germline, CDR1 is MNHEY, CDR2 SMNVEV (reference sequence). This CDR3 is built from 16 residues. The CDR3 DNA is TGTGCCAGCAGGACTAGCGGGAGCTCCGAGGACAATGAGCAGTTCTTC. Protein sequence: CASRTSGSSEDNEQFF.

CDR3: CASRRDRSYEQYF. The CDR3 coding sequence is TGTGCCAGTAGGCGGGACAGAAGCTACGAGCAGTACTTC. The gene calls are TRBV19 and TRBJ2-7, with a possible D match to TRBD1 (7 bases). This CDR3 contains 13 residues. With 6 bases removed from V and 3 bases from J, the gap between germline ends came to 12 bases. Germline V lookup: CDR1 LNHDA, CDR2 SQIVND (reference sequence).

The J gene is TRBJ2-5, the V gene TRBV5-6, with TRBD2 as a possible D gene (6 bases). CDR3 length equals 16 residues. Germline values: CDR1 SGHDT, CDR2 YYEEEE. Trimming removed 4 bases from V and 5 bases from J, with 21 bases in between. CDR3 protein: CASSPEGLHFMETQYF. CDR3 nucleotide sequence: TGTGCCAGCAGCCCAGAGGGACTCCACTTCATGGAGACCCAGTACTTC.

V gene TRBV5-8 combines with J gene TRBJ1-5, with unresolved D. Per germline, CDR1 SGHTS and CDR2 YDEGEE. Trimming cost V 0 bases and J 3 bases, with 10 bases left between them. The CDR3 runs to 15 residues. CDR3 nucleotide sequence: TGTGCCAGCAGCTTGGAGAGGGCCTACAATCAGCCCCAGCATTTT. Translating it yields CASSLERAYNQPQHF.

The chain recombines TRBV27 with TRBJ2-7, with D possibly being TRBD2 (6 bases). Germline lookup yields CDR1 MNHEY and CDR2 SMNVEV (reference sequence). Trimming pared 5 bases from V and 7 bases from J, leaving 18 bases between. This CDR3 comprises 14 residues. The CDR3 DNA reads TGTGCCAGCAGTCCGCCGACTAGGGGCGGGGAGCAGTACTTC. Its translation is CASSPPTRGGEQYF.